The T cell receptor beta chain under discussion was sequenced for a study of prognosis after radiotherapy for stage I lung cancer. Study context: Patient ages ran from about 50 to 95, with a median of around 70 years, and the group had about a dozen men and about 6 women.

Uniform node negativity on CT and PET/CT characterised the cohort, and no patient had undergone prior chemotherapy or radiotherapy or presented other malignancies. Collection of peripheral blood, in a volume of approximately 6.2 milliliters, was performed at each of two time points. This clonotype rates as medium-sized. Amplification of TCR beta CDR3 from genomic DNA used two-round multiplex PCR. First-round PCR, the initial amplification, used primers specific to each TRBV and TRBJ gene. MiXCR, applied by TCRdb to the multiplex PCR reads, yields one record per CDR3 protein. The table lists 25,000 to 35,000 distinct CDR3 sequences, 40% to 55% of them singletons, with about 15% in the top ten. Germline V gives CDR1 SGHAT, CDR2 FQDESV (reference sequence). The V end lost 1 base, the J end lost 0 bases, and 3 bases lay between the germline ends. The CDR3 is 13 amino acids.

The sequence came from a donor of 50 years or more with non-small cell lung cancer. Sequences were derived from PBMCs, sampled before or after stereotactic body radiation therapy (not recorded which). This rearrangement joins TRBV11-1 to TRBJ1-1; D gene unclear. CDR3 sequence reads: CASSLGMNTEAFF. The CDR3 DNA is TGTGCCAGCAGCTTAGGTATGAACACTGAAGCTTTCTTT.